What follows are 20 T cell receptor beta chains derived from one specimen sequenced in a study of siplizumab effects on memory and regulatory T cells. Assay used: immunoSEQ multiplex PCR; TCRdb lists only in-frame clones, some missing. Of tens of thousands of clones listed, more than 95% are singletons. The sample was naive CD4+ T cells sorted from blood. The receptors here all came from a human donor in good health.

J is TRBJ1-6 and V is TRBV2, with 9 bases lining up with TRBD1. The trim removed 6 bases at V and 8 bases at J, leaving 5 bases unmatched. The V gene's germline CDR1 is SNHLY and CDR2 FYNNEI. The CDR3 totals 14 residues. The chain's CDR3 is CASRTDRGDSPLHF. CDR3 DNA: TGTGCCAGCAGAACGGACAGGGGTGATTCACCCCTCCACTTT.

The chain carries TRBV5-1 and TRBJ2-1; no firm D call. The CDR3 loop spans 12 amino acids. Germline CDR1 and CDR2: SGHRS and YFSETQ. Trimming shortened V by 2 bases and J by 7 bases, and 7 bases separated the two germline ends. As DNA, the CDR3 is TGCGCCAGCAGCTTCGGCCGAAATGAGCAGTTCTTC. Its translation: CASSFGRNEQFF.

The V and J genes are TRBV5-4 and TRBJ2-5; 8 bases align to TRBD2. Germline assignment: CDR1 SGHNT and CDR2 YYREEE (reference sequence). This CDR3 is 17 amino acids long. The junction had 12 bases not matched to a gene; V was cut back by 0 bases and J by 5 bases. The CDR3 DNA follows: TGTGCCAGCAGCTTGGGAGATGCGGCGGGGGGTGCGGAGACCCAGTACTTC. Its translation is CASSLGDAAGGAETQYF. The whole variable domain, filled in from reference TRBV5-4 and TRBJ2-5, reads ETGVTQSPTHLIKTRGQQVTLRCSSQSGHNTVSWYQQALGQGPQFIFQYYREEENGRGNFPPRFSGLQFPNYSSELNVNALELDDSALYLCASSLGDAAGGAETQYFGPGTRLLVL.

The CDR3 sequence: CASGLGTGGEGEAFF. The CDR3 DNA reads TGTGCTAGTGGTTTGGGGACAGGGGGAGAGGGTGAAGCTTTCTTT. This chain connects TRBV12-5 to TRBJ1-1; 10 nucleotides line up with TRBD1. The CDR3 contains 15 residues. Looked up from germline, CDR1 is LGHNT and CDR2 is FRNRAP. After removal of 1 base from V and 7 bases from J, the junction contained 6 bases not matched to a gene.

The rearrangement joins TRBV5-1 to TRBJ2-3; TRBD1 or TRBD2 may be the D gene (5 bases each). The germline CDR1 and CDR2 sequences are SGHRS and YFSETQ. The CDR3 is 13 residues long. Trimming pared 7 bases from V and 5 bases from J, leaving 14 bases between. The CDR3 protein is CASRGAPQDTQYF. The CDR3 bases are TGCGCCAGCCGAGGGGCTCCCCAAGATACGCAGTATTTT.

The chain is built from TRBV7-9 and TRBJ2-3; 10 nucleotides agree with TRBD2. Trimming removed 5 bases from V and 2 bases from J; junction bases left unmatched: 7. CDR1 is SEHNR, CDR2 FQNEAQ, per germline (reference sequence). The CDR3 runs 16 residues. The CDR3, as DNA: TGTGCCAGCAGCCCACATAGCGGGGGGTACACAGATACGCAGTATTTT. This encodes CASSPHSGGYTDTQYF.

This CDR3 is CASSSGGPPLYEQYF. The CDR3 coding sequence is TGTGCCAGCAGCAGCGGGGGCCCCCCCCTCTACGAGCAGTACTTC. The V and J genes are TRBV9 and TRBJ2-7, with 8 positions matching TRBD2. With 4 bases clipped from V and 3 bases from J, the junction kept 9 bases outside the gene matches. Per the germline V gene, CDR1 is SGDLS and CDR2 is YYNGEE. There are 15 residues in the CDR3.

The genes are TRBV2 and TRBJ2-3; D gene uncertain. Germline assignment: CDR1 SNHLY and CDR2 FYNNEI. The CDR3 length is 14 residues. Trimming left V 4 bases short and J 6 bases short, with 14 bases between. CDR3 nucleotides: TGTGCCAGCAGTGGAGCGACCCCGAGTGATACGCAGTATTTT. This encodes CASSGATPSDTQYF.

DNA for the CDR3: TGTGCCAGCAGCGTTGGACTAGCGTTAAGCACAGATACGCAGTATTTT. This gives the protein CASSVGLALSTDTQYF. The rearrangement uses TRBV9 and TRBJ2-3; TRBD2 matches 9 bases. Germline-derived CDR1 and CDR2 are SGDLS and YYNGEE. The CDR3 sequence is 16 residues long. V shed 2 bases and J 0 bases; nucleotides not matched to a gene: 4.

This clone was found once. The chain combines TRBV9 with TRBJ2-3; 13 positions agree with TRBD2. There are 16 residues in the CDR3. Germline V lookup: CDR1 SGDLS, CDR2 YYNGEE. V trimming: 3 bases; J trimming: 1 base; junction bases outside the gene matches: 2. CDR3 in amino acids: CASSGGTSGGTDTQYF. CDR3 DNA sequence: TGTGCCAGCAGCGGAGGGACTAGCGGGGGCACAGATACGCAGTATTTT.

This clone appeared once. V is TRBV7-2 and J is TRBJ2-7; D might be TRBD2 (5 bases). CDR3 length: 15 amino acids. CDR1 is SGHTA, CDR2 FQGNSA, per germline. The V end lost 2 bases, the J end lost 2 bases, and 13 bases lay between the germline ends. The CDR3 DNA reads TGTGCCAGCAGCTTAATCGCGACTACTACCTACGAGCAGTACTTC. Its translation is CASSLIATTTYEQYF.

In its sample, this clone was seen once. V is TRBV7-2 and J is TRBJ1-2; D might be TRBD1 (6 bases). Germline V gene data show CDR1 as SGHTA and CDR2 as FQGNSA. Trimming pared 4 bases from V and 2 bases from J, leaving 11 bases between. The CDR3 consists of 14 residues. This chain's CDR3 is CASSYLDRNYGYTF. CDR3 DNA sequence: TGTGCCAGCAGCTATCTAGACAGGAACTATGGCTACACCTTC.

The rearrangement uses TRBV9 and TRBJ1-1, with TRBD1 matching over 8 bases. V was pared by 0 bases and J by 6 bases, with 7 bases of the junction left unmatched. The length of the CDR3 is 15 residues. Per the germline V gene, CDR1 is SGDLS and CDR2 is YYNGEE. In DNA, the CDR3 is TGTGCCAGCAGCGTAGCCCCAGGGGGCTTCCCTGAAGCTTTCTTT. Protein product: CASSVAPGGFPEAFF.

The chain links TRBV25-1 to TRBJ2-5, with a tentative D call TRBD1 (6 bases). The V gene lost 7 bases and the J gene lost 2 bases, with 23 bases spanning the gap. Germline V gene data show CDR1 as MGHDK and CDR2 as SYGVNS. The CDR3 contains 17 residues. DNA of the CDR3: TGTGCCAGCAAGTCCTCTCTCTACAGGGACAAACAAGAGACCCAGTACTTC. Translation: CASKSSLYRDKQETQYF.

The chain recombines TRBV18 with TRBJ2-4; tentatively, D is TRBD1 (6 bases). Germline lookup yields CDR1 KGHSH and CDR2 LQKENI. This CDR3 has 17 amino acids. Trimming took off 0 bases at V and 0 bases at J, with 12 bases between the two ends. Here the CDR3 DNA reads TGTGCCAGCTCACCACCGGGGACAATGCTAGCCAAAAACATTCAGTACTTC. It yields the protein CASSPPGTMLAKNIQYF.

J is TRBJ1-1 and V is TRBV7-2; no clear D. V lost 5 bases and J lost 1, with 8 bases in between. Germline assignment: CDR1 SGHTA and CDR2 FQGNSA. The CDR3 runs 13 residues. CDR3 loop: CASSRRRNTEAFF. The CDR3 nucleotides read TGTGCCAGCAGCCGCCGGCGGAACACTGAAGCTTTCTTT.

V is TRBV4-3 and J is TRBJ2-7, with D perhaps matching TRBD1 or TRBD2 (5 bases each). Germline loops: CDR1 LGHNA, CDR2 YSLEER. The CDR3 runs 14 residues. The germline V and J ends were trimmed by 4 bases and 2 bases, with 12 bases remaining between them. CDR3 loop: CASSPRAGPYEQYF. The CDR3 nucleotides are TGCGCCAGCAGCCCGCGGGCAGGGCCCTACGAGCAGTACTTC.

The chain uses TRBV28 and TRBJ2-5; D may be TRBD2 (6 bases). V lost 4 bases and J lost 0, with 21 bases in between. The CDR3 extends over 18 amino acids. Germline CDR1 and CDR2: MDHEN and SYDVKM. DNA for the CDR3: TGTGCCAGCAGTTATACCCTCTCCCCCCGGGACTACCAAGAGACCCAGTACTTC. It yields the protein CASSYTLSPRDYQETQYF.

This chain uses TRBV27 with TRBJ2-2, with TRBD1 as a possible D gene (6 bases). The germline V gene encodes CDR1 MNHEY and CDR2 SMNVEV (reference sequence). The ends were cut back, 2 bases at V and 1 base at J, with 14 bases in the middle. The CDR3 extends over 17 amino acids. CDR3 loop: CASSLGQLRWNTGELFF. The CDR3 nucleotides read TGTGCCAGCAGTTTAGGACAGTTGAGGTGGAACACCGGGGAGCTGTTTTTT.

The chain recombines TRBV7-2 with TRBJ1-2, with D tentatively TRBD1 (6 bases). Germline-derived CDR1 and CDR2 are SGHTA and FQGNSA. The CDR3 totals 13 residues. V dropped 5 bases and J dropped 3 bases, with 10 bases sitting between them. The CDR3 DNA is TGTGCCAGCAGCCTACGGACAGACTATGGCTACACCTTC. It translates to CASSLRTDYGYTF. Full variable domain (outside the CDR3, taken from reference TRBV7-2 and TRBJ1-2): GAGVSQSPSNKVTEKGKDVELRCDPISGHTALYWYRQSLGQGLEFLIYFQGNSAPDKSGLPSDRFSAERTGGSVSTLTIQRTQQEDSAVYLCASSLRTDYGYTFGSGTRLTVV.